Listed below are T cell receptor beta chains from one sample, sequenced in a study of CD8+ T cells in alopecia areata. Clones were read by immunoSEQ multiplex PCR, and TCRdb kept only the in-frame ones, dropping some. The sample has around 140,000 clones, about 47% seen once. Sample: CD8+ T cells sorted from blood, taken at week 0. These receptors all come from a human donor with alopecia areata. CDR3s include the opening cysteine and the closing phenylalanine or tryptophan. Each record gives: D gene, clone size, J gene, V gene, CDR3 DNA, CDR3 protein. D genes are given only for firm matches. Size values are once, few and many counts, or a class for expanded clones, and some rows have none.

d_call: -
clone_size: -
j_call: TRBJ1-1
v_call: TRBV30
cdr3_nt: TGTGCCTGGAGTGAGGTGACAGAAATGAACACTGAAGCTTTCTTT
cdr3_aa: CAWSEVTEMNTEAFF

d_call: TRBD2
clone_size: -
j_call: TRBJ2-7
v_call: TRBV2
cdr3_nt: TGTGCCACCGCTTCGGGGGGTTACGAGCAGTACTTC
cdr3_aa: CATASGGYEQYF

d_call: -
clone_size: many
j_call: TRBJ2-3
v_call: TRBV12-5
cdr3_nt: TGTGCTAGTGGTTTCCCCGCTCGGACAGTCCTCACAGATACGCAGTATTTT
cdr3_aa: CASGFPARTVLTDTQYF

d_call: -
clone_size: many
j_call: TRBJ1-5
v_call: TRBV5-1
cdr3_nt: TGCGCCAGCAGCCAAGGGCAGGGACCAAATCAGCCCCAGCATTTT
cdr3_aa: CASSQGQGPNQPQHF

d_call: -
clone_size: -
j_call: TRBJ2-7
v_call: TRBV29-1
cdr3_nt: TGCAGCGTTGAAGATCCGGAAGGGAGTGGACGGGAGCAGTACTTC
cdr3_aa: CSVEDPEGSGREQYF

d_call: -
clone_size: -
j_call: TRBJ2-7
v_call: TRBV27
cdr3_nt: TGTGCCAGCAGCCAACAGCGAAGCTCCTACGAGCAGTACTTC
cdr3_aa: CASSQQRSSYEQYF

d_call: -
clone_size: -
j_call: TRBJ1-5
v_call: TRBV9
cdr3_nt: TGTGCCAGCAGCGTAGCAGGGAATAGCAATCAGCCCCAGCATTTT
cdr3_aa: CASSVAGNSNQPQHF

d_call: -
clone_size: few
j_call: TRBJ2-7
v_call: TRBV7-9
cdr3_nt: TGTGCCAGCAGCTTTGACATGGTGCAGTACTTC
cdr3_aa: CASSFDMVQYF

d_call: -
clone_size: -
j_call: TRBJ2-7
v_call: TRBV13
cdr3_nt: TGTGCCAGCAGCTCTCGGTCTACCGCCTACGAGCAGTACTTC
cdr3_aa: CASSSRSTAYEQYF

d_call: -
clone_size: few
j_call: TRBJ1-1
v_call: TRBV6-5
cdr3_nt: TGTGCCAGCACCCTTACCGGGGCAGGGCAAGCTTTCTTT
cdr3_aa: CASTLTGAGQAFF

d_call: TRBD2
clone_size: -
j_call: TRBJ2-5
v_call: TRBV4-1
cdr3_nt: TGCGCCAGCAGCCAAGATACTAGCGGGGGGGCCTGGGAGACCCAGTACTTC
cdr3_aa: CASSQDTSGGAWETQYF

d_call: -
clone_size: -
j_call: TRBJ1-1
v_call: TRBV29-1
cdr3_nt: TGCAGCGTGGCGGACTTTACCCCTGAAGCTTTCTTT
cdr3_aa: CSVADFTPEAFF

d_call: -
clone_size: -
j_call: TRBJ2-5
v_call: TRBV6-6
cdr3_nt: TGTGCCAGCAGTTACTGGGGCGCGGGAGAGACCCAGTACTTC
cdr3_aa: CASSYWGAGETQYF

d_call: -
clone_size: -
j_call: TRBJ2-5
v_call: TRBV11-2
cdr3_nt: TGTGCCAGCAGGTTCATGGGTGCAGAGACCCAGTACTTC
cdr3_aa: CASRFMGAETQYF

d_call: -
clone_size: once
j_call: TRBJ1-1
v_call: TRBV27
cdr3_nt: TGTGCCAGCAGTCCCCGAGAGGAGTTCACTGAAGCTTTCTTT
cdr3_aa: CASSPREEFTEAFF

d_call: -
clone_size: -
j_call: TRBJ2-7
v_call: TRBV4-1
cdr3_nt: TGCGCCAGCAGCCAAGATCCGATTAACACCGTCCCCTACGAGCAGTACTTC
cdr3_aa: CASSQDPINTVPYEQYF

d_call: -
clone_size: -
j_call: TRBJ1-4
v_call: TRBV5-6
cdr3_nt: TGTGCCAGCAGCCCCCGGGCCGTAGACAGGAGGGAAGAAAAACTGTTTTTT
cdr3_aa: CASSPRAVDRREEKLFF

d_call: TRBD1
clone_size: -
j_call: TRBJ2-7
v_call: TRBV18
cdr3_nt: TGTGCCAGCTCATCTCCGGGACAGGGGATCTACGAGCAGTACTTC
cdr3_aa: CASSSPGQGIYEQYF

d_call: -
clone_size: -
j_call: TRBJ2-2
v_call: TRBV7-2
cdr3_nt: TGTGCCAGCACCCTTATAGTGTCAGCGGCCGGGGAGCTGTTTTTT
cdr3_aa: CASTLIVSAAGELFF

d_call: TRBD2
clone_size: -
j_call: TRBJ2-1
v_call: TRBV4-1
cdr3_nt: TGCGCCAGCAGCCAGTCTAGCGGGGGACCCTACAATGAGCAGTTCTTC
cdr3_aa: CASSQSSGGPYNEQFF

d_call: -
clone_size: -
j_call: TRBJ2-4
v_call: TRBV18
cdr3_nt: TGTGCCAGCTCACCTCTGAGACAGGAAAACATTCAGTACTTC
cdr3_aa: CASSPLRQENIQYF